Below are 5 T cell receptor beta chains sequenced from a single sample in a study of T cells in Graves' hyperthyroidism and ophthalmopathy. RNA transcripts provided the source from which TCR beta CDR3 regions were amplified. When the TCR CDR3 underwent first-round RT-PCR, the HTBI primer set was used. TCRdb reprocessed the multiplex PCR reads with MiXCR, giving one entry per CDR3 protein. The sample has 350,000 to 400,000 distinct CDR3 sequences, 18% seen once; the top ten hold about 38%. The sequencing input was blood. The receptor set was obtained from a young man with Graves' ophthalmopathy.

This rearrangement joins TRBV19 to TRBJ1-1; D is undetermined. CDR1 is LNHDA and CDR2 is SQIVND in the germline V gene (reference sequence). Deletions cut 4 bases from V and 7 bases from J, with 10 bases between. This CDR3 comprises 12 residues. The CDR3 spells CASSTGRHEAFF. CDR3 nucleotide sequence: TGTGCCAGTAGTACCGGACGGCATGAAGCTTTCTTT.

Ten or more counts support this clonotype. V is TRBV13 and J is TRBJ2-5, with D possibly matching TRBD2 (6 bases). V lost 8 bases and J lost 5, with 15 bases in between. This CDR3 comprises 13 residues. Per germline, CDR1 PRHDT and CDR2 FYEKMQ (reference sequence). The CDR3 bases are TGTGCCAGCCTCTCAACCGGGGGTGAGACCCAGTACTTC. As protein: CASLSTGGETQYF.

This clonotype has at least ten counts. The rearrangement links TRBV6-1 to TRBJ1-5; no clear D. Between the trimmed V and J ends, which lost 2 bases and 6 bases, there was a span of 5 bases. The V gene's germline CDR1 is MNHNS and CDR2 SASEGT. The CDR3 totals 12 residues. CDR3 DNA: TGTGCCAGCAGTGAAAGGGCTCAGCCCCAGCATTTT. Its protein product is CASSERAQPQHF.

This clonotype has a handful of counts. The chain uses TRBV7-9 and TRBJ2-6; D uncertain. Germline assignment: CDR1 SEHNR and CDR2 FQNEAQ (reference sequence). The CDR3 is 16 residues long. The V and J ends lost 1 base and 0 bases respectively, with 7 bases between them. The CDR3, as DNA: TGTGCCAGCAGCTTAGGGTCTAACTCTGGGGCCAACGTCCTGACTTTC. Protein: CASSLGSNSGANVLTF. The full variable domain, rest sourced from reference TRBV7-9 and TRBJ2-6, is DTGVSQNPRHKITKRGQNVTFRCDPISEHNRLYWYRQTLGQGPEFLTYFQNEAQLEKSRLLSDRFSAERPKGSFSTLEIQRTEQGDSAMYLCASSLGSNSGANVLTFGAGSRLTVL.

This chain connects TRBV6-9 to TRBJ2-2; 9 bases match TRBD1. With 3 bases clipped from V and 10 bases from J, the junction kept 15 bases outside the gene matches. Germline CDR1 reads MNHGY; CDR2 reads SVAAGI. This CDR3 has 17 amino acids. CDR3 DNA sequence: TGTGCCAGCAGTTACCCGGGGGACAGGGCAAGCCGGGCGGAGCTGTTTTTT. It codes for CASSYPGDRASRAELFF.